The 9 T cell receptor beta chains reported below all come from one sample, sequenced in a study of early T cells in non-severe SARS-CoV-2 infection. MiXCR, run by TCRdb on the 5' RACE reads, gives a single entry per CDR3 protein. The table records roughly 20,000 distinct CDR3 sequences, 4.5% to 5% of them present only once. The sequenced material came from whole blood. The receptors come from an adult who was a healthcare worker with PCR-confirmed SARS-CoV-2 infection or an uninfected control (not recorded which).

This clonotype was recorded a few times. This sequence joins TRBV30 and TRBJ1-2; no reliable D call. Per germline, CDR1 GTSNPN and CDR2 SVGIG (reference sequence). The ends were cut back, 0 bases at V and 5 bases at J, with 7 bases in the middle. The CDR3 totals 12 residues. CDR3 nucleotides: TGTGCCTGGAGTGTTGGAGGGTATGGCTACACCTTC. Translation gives CAWSVGGYGYTF.

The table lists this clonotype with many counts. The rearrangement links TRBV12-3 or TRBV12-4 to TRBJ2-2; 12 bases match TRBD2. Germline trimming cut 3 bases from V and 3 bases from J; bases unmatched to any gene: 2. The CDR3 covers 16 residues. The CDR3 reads CASSFRTSGDTGELFF. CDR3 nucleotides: TGTGCCAGCAGTTTTAGGACTAGCGGGGACACCGGGGAGCTGTTTTTT.

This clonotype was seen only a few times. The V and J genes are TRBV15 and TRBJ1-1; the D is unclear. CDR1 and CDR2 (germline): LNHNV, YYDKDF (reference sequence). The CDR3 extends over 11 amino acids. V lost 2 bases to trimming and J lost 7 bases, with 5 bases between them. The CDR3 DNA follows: TGTGCCACCAGCAGACTCAATGAAGCTTTCTTT. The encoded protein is CATSRLNEAFF.

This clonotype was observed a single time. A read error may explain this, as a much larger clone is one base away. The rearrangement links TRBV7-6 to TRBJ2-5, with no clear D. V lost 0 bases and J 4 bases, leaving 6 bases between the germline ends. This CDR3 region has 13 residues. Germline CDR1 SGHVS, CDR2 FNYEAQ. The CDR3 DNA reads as TGTGCCAGCAGCTTAGCCCACCGAGAGACCCAGTACTTC. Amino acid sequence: CASSLAHRETQYF.

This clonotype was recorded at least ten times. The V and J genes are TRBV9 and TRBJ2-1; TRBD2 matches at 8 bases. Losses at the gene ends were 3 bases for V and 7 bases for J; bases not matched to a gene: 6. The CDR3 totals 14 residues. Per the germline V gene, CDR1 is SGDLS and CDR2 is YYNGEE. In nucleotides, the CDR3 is TGTGCCAGCAGCGCAGGACTAGCTGTAAATGAGCAGTTCTTC. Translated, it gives CASSAGLAVNEQFF.

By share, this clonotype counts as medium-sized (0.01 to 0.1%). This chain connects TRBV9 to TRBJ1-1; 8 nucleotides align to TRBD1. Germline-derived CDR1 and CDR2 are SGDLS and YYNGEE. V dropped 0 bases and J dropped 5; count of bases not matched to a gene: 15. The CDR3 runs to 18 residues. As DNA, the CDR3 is TGTGCCAGCAGCGTAGACCCCGGGACAGGTGCGAGTAGGACTGAAGCTTTCTTT. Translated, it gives CASSVDPGTGASRTEAFF.

CDR3 nucleotide sequence: TGTGCCAGTAGTATAGCGAGCGGGGGAGTTTTCACAGATACGCAGTATTTT. Residues: CASSIASGGVFTDTQYF. This chain links TRBV19 with TRBJ2-3, with 8 bases matching TRBD2. Germline V gene data show CDR1 as LNHDA and CDR2 as SQIVND (reference sequence). The length of the CDR3 is 17 residues. The trim removed 1 base at V and 2 bases at J, leaving 8 bases unmatched.

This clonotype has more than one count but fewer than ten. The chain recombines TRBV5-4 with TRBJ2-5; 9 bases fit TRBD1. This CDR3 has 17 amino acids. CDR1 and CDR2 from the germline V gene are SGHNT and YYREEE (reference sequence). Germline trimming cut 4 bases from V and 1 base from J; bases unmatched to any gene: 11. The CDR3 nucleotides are TGTGCCAGCAGCCAACCGGGACAGGGAGGGGGCCAAGAGACCCAGTACTTC. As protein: CASSQPGQGGGQETQYF.

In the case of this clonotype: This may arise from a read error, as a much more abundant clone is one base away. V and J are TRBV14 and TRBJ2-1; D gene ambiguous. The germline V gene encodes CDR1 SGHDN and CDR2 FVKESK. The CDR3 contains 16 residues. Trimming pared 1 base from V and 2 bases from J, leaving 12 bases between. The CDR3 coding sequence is TGTGCCAGCAGCCAAGTCAGAGGAGTGGCCTACAATGAGCAGTTCTTC. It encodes CASSQVRGVAYNEQFF.